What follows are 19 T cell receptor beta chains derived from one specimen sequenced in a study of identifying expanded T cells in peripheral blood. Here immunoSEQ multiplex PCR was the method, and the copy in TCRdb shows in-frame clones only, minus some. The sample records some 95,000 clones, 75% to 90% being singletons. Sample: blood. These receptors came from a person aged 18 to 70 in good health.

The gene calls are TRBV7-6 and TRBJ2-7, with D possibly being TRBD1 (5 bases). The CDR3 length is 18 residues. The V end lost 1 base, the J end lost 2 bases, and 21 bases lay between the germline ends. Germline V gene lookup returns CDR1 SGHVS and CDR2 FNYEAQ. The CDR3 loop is CASSLGSPLGRVAYEQYF. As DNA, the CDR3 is TGTGCCAGCAGCTTAGGAAGCCCCTTGGGCAGGGTTGCCTACGAGCAGTACTTC.

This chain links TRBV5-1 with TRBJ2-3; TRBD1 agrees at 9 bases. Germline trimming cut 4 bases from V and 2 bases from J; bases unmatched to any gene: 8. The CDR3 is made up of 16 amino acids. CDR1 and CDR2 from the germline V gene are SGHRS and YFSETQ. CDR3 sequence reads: CASSLGQGQATDTQYF. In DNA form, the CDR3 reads TGCGCCAGCAGCCTGGGACAGGGACAGGCCACAGATACGCAGTATTTT.

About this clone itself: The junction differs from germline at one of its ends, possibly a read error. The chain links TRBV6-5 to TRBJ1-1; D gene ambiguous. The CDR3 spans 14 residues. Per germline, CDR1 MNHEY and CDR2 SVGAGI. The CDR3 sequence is CASSHSPVNTEAFF. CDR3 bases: TGTGCCAGCAGTCACTCTCCGGTGAACACTGAAGCTTTCTTT.

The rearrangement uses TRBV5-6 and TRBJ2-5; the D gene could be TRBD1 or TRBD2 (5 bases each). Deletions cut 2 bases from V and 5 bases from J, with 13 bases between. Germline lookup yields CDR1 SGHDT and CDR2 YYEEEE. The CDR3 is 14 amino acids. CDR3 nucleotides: TGTGCCAGCAGCTTTACGGGACCGGGGGAGACCCAGTACTTC. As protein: CASSFTGPGETQYF.

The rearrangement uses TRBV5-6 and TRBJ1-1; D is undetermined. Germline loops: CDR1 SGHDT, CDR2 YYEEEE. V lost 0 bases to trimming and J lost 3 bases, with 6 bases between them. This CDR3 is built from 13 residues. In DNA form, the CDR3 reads TGTGCCAGCAGCTTGGGTCAGGACACTGAAGCTTTCTTT. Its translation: CASSLGQDTEAFF. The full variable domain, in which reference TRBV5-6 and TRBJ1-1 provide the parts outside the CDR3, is DAGVTQSPTHLIKTRGQQVTLRCSPKSGHDTVSWYQQALGQGPQFIFQYYEEEERQRGNFPDRFSGHQFPNYSSELNVNALLLGDSALYLCASSLGQDTEAFFGQGTRLTVV.

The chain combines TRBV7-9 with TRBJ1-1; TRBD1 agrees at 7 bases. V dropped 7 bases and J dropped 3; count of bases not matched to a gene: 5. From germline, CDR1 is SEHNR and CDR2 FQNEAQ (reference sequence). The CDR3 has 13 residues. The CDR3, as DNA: TGTGCCAGCATTCGGGACAGTGACACTGAAGCTTTCTTT. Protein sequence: CASIRDSDTEAFF.

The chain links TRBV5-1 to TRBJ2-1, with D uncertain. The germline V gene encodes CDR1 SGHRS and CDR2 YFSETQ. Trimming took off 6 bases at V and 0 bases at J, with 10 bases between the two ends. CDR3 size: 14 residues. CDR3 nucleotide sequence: TGCGCCAGCAACTTCCGAAGCTCCTACAATGAGCAGTTCTTC. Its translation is CASNFRSSYNEQFF.

As DNA, the CDR3 is TGTGCCAGCCAACCCCGTGCGCTCAATGAGCAGTTCTTC. As protein: CASQPRALNEQFF. The chain combines TRBV7-9 with TRBJ2-1, with D hard to call. Trimming stripped 8 bases from V and 6 bases from J, with 14 bases between. The V gene's germline CDR1 is SEHNR and CDR2 FQNEAQ (reference sequence). CDR3 length: 13 amino acids.

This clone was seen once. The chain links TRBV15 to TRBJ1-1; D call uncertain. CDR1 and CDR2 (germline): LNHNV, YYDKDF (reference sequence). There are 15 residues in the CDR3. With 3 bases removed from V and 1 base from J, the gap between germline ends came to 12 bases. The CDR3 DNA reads TGTGCCACCAGCAGCCTCGTCCTGGGGAACACTGAAGCTTTCTTT. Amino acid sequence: CATSSLVLGNTEAFF.

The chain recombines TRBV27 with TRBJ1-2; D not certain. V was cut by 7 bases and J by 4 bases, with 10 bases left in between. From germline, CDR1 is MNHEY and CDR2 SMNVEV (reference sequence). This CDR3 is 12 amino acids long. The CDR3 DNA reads TGTGCCAGCAAGACCGGAGCCTATGGCTACACCTTC. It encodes CASKTGAYGYTF.

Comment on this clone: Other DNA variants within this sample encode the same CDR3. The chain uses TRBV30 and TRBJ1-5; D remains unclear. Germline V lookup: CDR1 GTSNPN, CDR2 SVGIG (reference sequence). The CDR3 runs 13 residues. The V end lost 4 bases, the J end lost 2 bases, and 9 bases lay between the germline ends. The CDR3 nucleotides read TGTGCCTGGACAGGCGGAGGCAATCAGCCCCAGCATTTT. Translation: CAWTGGGNQPQHF.

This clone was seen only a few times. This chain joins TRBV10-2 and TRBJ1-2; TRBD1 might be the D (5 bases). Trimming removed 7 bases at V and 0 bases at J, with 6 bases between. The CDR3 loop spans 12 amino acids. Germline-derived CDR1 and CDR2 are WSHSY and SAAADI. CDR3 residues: CASKDTNYGYTF. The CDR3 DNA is TGCGCCAGCAAGGACACTAACTATGGCTACACCTTC.

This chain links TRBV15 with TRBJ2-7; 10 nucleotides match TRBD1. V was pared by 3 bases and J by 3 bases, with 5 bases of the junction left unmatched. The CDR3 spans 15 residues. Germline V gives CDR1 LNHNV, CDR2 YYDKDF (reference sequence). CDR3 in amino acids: CATSSPDRGLYEQYF. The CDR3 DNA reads TGTGCCACCAGCAGCCCTGACAGGGGGCTCTACGAGCAGTACTTC.

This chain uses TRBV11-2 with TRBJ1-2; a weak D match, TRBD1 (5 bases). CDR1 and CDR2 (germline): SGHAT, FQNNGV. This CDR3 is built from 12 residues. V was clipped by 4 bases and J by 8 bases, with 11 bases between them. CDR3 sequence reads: CASSSEGDGYTF. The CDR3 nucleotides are TGTGCCAGCAGCTCCGAAGGGGACGGCTACACCTTC.

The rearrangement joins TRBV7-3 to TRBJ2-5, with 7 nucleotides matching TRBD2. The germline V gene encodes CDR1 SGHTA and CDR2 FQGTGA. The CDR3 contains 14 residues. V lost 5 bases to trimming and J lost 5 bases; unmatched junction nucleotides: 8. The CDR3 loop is CASSPKGEGETQYF. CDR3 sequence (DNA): TGTGCCAGCAGCCCAAAAGGGGAGGGGGAGACCCAGTACTTC.

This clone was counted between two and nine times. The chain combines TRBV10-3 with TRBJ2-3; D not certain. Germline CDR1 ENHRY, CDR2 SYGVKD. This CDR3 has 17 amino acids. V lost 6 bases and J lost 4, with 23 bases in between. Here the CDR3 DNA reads TGTGCCATCAGATCCGGCCTTCGTTCGGAAGGCTCAGATACGCAGTATTTT. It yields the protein CAIRSGLRSEGSDTQYF.

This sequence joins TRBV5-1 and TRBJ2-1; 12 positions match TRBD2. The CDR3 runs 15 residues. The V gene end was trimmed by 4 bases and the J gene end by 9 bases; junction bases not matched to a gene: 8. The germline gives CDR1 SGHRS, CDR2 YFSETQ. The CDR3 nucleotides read TGCGCCAGCAGCCTACTAGCGGGGGGCCCCCGTGAGCAGTTCTTC. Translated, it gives CASSLLAGGPREQFF. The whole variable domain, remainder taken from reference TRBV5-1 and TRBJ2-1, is KAGVTQTPRYLIKTRGQQVTLSCSPISGHRSVSWYQQTPGQGLQFLFEYFSETQRNKGNFPGRFSGRQFSNSRSEMNVSTLELGDSALYLCASSLLAGGPREQFFGPGTRLTVL.

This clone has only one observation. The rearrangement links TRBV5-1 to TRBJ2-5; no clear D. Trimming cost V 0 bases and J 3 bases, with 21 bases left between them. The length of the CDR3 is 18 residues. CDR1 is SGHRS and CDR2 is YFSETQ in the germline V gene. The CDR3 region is CASSLGRYRRGTKETQYF. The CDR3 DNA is TGCGCCAGCAGCTTGGGTAGGTATCGGAGAGGAACGAAAGAGACCCAGTACTTC.

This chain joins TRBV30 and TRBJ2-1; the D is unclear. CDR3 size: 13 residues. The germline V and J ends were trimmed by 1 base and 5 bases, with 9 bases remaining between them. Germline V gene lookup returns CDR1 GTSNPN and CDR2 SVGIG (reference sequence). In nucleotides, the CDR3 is TGTGCCTGGAGTGAGATGGCTAACAATGAGCAGTTCTTC. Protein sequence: CAWSEMANNEQFF.